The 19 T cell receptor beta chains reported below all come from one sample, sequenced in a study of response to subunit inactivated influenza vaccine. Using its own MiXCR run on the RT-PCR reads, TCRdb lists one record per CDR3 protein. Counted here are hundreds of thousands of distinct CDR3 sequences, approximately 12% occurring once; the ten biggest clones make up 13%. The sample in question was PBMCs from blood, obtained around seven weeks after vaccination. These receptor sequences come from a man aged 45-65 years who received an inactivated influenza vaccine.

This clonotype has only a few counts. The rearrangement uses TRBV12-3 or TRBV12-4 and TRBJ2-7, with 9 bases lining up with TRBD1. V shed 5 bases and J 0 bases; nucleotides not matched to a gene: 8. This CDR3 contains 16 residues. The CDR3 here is CASSPPPGQGSYEQYF. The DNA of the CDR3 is TGTGCCAGCAGTCCGCCCCCGGGACAGGGCTCCTACGAGCAGTACTTC.

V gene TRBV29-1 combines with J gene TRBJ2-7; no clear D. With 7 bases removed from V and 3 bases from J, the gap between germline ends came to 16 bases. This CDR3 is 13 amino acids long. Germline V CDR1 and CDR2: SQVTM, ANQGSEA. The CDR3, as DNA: TGCAGCGCCCGGTCGGGCGGCCACTACGAGCAGTACTTC. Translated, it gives CSARSGGHYEQYF.

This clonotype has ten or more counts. CDR3: CASSDVHEQFF. Here the CDR3 DNA reads TGTGCCAGCAGTGATGTCCATGAGCAGTTCTTC. The chain couples TRBV25-1 to TRBJ2-1; no definite D call. The germline CDR1 and CDR2 sequences are MGHDK and SYGVNS. CDR3 length: 11 residues. Trimming removed 3 bases at V and 8 bases at J, with 5 bases between.

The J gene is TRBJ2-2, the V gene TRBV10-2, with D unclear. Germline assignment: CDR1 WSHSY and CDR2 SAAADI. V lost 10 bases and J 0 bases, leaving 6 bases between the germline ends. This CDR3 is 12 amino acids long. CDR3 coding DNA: TGCGCCACTGGACCGAACACCGGGGAGCTGTTTTTT. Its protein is CATGPNTGELFF.

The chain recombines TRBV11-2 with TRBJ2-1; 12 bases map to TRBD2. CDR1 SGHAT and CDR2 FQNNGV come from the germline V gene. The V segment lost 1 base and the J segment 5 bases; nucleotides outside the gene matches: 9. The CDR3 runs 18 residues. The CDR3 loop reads CASSLVRLAGEDDNEQFF. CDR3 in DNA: TGTGCCAGCAGCTTAGTCAGACTAGCGGGAGAGGACGACAATGAGCAGTTCTTC.

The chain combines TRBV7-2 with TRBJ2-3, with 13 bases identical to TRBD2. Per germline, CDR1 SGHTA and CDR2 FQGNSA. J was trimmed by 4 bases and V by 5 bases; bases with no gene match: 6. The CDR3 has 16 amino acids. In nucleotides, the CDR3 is TGTGCCAGCAGCGCCCGACTAGCGGGGGGCTCAGATACGCAGTATTTT. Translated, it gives CASSARLAGGSDTQYF.

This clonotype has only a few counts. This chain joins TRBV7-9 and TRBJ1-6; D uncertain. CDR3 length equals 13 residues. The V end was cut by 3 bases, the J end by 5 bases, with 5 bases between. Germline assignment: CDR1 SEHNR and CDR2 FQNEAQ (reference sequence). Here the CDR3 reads CASSFQNNSPLHF. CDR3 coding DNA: TGTGCCAGCAGCTTCCAGAATAATTCACCCCTCCACTTT.

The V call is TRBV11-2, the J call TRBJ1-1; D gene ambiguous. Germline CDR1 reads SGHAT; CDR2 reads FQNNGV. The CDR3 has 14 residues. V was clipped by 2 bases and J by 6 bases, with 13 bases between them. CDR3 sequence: CASSLWDNRAEAFF. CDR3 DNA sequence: TGTGCCAGCAGCTTATGGGATAATAGGGCTGAAGCTTTCTTT. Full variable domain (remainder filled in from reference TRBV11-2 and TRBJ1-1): EAGVAQSPRYKIIEKRQSVAFWCNPISGHATLYWYQQILGQGPKLLIQFQNNGVVDDSQLPKDRFSAERLKGVDSTLKIQPAKLEDSAVYLCASSLWDNRAEAFFGQGTRLTVV.

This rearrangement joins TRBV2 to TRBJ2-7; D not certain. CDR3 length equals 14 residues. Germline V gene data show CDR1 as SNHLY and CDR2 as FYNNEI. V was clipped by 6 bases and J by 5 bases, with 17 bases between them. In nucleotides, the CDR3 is TGTGCCAGCAGGCGAACCTATGGCCGAGACGAGCAGTACTTC. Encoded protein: CASRRTYGRDEQYF.

In DNA, the CDR3 is TGTGCCAGCAGTAGGACTAGCCAATACAATGAGCAGTTCTTC. Protein: CASSRTSQYNEQFF. This chain links TRBV12-3 or TRBV12-4 with TRBJ2-1; 8 nucleotides match TRBD2. This CDR3 region has 14 residues. The trim removed 5 bases at V and 4 bases at J, leaving 4 bases unmatched.

The DNA for the CDR3 is TGCGCCAGCAGCTTGGGAAGAGCGACAATCAGCAACGAGCAGTACTTC. This sequence encodes CASSLGRATISNEQYF. This chain connects TRBV5-1 to TRBJ2-7; D remains unclear. CDR1 and CDR2 (germline): SGHRS, YFSETQ. Deletions cut 0 bases from V and 5 bases from J, with 18 bases between. This CDR3 contains 16 residues.

The CDR3 DNA sequence: TGTGCCAGCAGCTTATGGGGGGCCGATGAGCAGTTCTTC. It specifies CASSLWGADEQFF. The chain combines TRBV7-2 with TRBJ2-1, with D perhaps given as TRBD1 or TRBD2 (6 bases each). CDR3 length: 13 amino acids. Deletions cut 2 bases from V and 8 bases from J, with 10 bases between. Germline CDR1 is SGHTA and CDR2 is FQGNSA.

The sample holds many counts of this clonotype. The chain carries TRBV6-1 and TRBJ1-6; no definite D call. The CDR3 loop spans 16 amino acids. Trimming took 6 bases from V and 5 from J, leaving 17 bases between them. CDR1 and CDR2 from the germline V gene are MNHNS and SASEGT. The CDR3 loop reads CASRRYSWRDNSPLHF. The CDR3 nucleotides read TGTGCCAGCAGGAGGTACAGCTGGAGAGATAATTCACCCCTCCACTTT.

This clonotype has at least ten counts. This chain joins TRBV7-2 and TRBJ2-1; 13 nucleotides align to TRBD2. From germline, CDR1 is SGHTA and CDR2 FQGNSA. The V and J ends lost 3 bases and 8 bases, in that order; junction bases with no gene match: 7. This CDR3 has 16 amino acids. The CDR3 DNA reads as TGTGCCAGCAGCTTGGCTACTAGCGGGGGGGCTCATGAGCAGTTCTTC. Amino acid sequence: CASSLATSGGAHEQFF.

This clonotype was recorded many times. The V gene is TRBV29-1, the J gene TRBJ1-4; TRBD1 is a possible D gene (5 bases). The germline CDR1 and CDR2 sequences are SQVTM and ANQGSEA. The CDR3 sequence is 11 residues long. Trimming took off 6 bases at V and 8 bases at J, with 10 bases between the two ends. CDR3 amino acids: CSVGRQEKLFF. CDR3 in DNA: TGCAGCGTGGGACGACAAGAAAAACTGTTTTTT.

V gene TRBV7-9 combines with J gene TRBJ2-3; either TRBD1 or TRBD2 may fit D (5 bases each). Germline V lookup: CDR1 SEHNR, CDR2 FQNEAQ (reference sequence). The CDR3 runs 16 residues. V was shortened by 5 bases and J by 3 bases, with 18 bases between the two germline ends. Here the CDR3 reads CASSLLPQGRTDTQYF. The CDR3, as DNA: TGTGCCAGCAGCCTCCTACCGCAGGGACGGACAGATACGCAGTATTTT.

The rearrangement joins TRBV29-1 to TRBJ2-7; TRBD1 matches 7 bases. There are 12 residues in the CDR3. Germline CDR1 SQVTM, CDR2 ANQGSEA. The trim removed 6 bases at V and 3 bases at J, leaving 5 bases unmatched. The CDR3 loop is CSVRQGVYEQYF. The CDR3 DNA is TGCAGCGTAAGACAGGGAGTCTACGAGCAGTACTTC.

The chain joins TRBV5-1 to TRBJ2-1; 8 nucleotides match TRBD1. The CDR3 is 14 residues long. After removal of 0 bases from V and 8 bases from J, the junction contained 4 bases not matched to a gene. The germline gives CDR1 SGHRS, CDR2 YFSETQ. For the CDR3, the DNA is TGCGCCAGCAGCTTGGGGACAGGGTGGGATGAGCAGTTCTTC. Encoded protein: CASSLGTGWDEQFF.

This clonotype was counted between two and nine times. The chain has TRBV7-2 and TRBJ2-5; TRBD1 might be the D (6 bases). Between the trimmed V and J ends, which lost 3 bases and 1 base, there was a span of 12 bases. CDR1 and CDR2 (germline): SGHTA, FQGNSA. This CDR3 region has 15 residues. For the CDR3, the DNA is TGTGCCAGCAGCTTGGCATACAGGGCCCAAGAGACCCAGTACTTC. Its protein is CASSLAYRAQETQYF.